Included here is one T cell receptor beta chain sequence, with context. It lacks a known antigen. No clone much larger than this one lies a single base away; base qualities are absent. These data come from a study of shared clonotypes between healthy human individuals (dated by TCRdb to 2020 to 2022). Context from the whole study: Three men and two women, aged 18 to 49 years, made up the cohort. For each donor, CD4 naive and CD4 memory were each run on three plates, CD8 naive on two plates, and CD8 memory on one plate. To estimate repertoire size and how much clonotype sharing occurs between individuals, the study deeply sequenced the blood TCR repertoires of about five healthy adults. Libraries were prepared and TCR repertoires were sequenced by different laboratories using diverse techniques, in order to increase sequencing depth and limit assay-specific biases. Between about 0.94 and 8.9 billion PBMCs per donor were obtained by leukapheresis.

On the study overall, not on this receptor specifically: Because the study included a small number of donors, the genetic and exposure-history diversity represented was limited. Estimated clonotype richness was generally larger for naive than for memory subsets. Even with the large sequencing depth, rarefaction of the sorted-subset datasets indicated that sequencing was incomplete. When four donors were compared, the shared fraction of clonotypes was 5% to 6.5% for naive CD4, 3.5% for naive CD8, 2.3% for memory CD4, and 0.35% to 0.4% for memory CD8. Compared with non-shared clonotypes, the clonotypes found in all four sorted-subset donors had higher generation probabilities. Pairwise subsampling indicated that sequencing depth was expected to affect the degree of clonotype sharing among donors. Only blood was sampled, and tissue TCR repertoires likely differ from those in blood.

Healthy HIV-negative adults with no recently reported acute infections or vaccinations were included as donors. Every donor was a Caucasian adult living in Nashville, Tennessee, USA. Magnetic negative selection was used to enrich CD4+ T cells, after which naive cells were positively selected on CD45RA and the negative fraction became the memory subset. Blood was collected by leukapheresis, and PBMCs were isolated by Ficoll-Histopaque density gradient centrifugation and then cryopreserved in liquid nitrogen vapor phase. Analytical flow cytometry was used to check the purity and quantity of each magnetically sorted T cell population. Genomic DNA was isolated from each sorted fraction and quantified by UV absorbance on a Nanodrop 2000c. The junction shows trimming of 4 bases on V and 10 bases on J, plus 14 bases between the germline ends. The germline V gene provides CDR1 LGHNA and CDR2 YNFKEQ. Including the terminal cysteine and phenylalanine, the CDR3 comprises 13 residues. The retained sequence is limited to the CDR3, 39 bases, with the frame set at the first base.

Using the deep immunoSEQ assay, TCR CDR3 regions were amplified from genomic DNA by multiplex PCR. Genomic DNA extracted from each cell subset was distributed evenly over all wells of several immunoSEQ 96-well plates, and each plate served as one replicate. For sorted subsets, each replicate PCR was loaded with around 220 ng genomic DNA, equivalent to about 30,000 T cell genomes. Purified libraries were quantified with a Qubit 3.0 fluorometer, sized on a Bioanalyzer 2100, and re-quantified with the KAPA Library Quantification kit. Each immunoSEQ 96-well plate was sequenced on its own single-read 150-cycle Illumina NextSeq 550 flow cell. In the paper's pipeline: Because only junctional sequences without quality scores were contained in the immunoSEQ output, filtering matching that applied to full-length reads could not be performed. Sequences were annotated with PyIR, a Python wrapper for IgBLAST v1.9, using IMGT germline references to assign V/J genes and CDR3. Reads were removed for weak V/J assignments (E-value above 1e-6), missing CDR3, stop codons, out-of-frame junctions, or ambiguous translated residues. V3J clonotypes were defined as sequences sharing an identical inferred V gene, J gene, and CDR3 amino acid sequence. Percentage overlap between repertoires was calculated by dividing the number of shared unique clonotypes by the size of the smaller repertoire. Richness of each repertoire was evaluated using RTK rarefaction, the Chao1 estimator, and Recon v2.1 estimates of unobserved clonotypes. For all TCRbeta clonotypes obtained by the gDNA method from several donors, generation probabilities were computed with OLGA. Here the immuneACCESS table is served through TCRdb, limited to in-frame sequences with V and J called. Missing clones are a known gap in these copies; in checked studies unresolved V genes cover under half, and the rest lacks a known reason. The V and J calls and clone size come from that table; D and trimming were worked out from the DNA. Here the sample has about 2.3 million clones; just over 90% occur a single time. The ten largest clones represent 0.35% to 0.5% of the sample.

The sample taken for sequencing was naive CD4+ T cells from PBMCs. Read against the paper, the sample's cell subset or site label means: CD45RA+ positively selected. This chain joins TRBV4-2 to TRBJ2-1, and perhaps TRBD1 as D gene, on 6 matching bases. This sequence was found in a man younger than 30 in good health. Some clones in this sample may be carry-over from other donors' samples. The CDR3 reads as follows: CASSPRQAAEQFF. In nucleotides, the sequence is TGTGCCAGCAGCCCCCGACAGGCGGCAGAGCAGTTCTTC.